The subject of this entry is one T cell receptor (beta chain). These data come from a study of control samples from healthy donors and cancer patients. Germline V lookup: CDR1 MRHNA, CDR2 SNTAGT. The J segment lost 4 bases and the V segment lost 4 bases, leaving 8 bases of the junction unmatched. The CDR3 covers 15 residues. Assay used: immunoSEQ multiplex PCR; TCRdb lists only in-frame clones, some missing. The sample has some 12,000 clones; approximately 93% are singletons. The chain carries TRBV6-4 and TRBJ2-3; 7 positions match TRBD2. The receptor's source is a man between 70 and 80 years old with head and neck cancer. Source material: PBMCs. The DNA for the CDR3 is TGTGCCAGCAGTGGCGGACTAGGAGGGGCAGATACGCAGTATTTT. Protein sequence: CASSGGLGGADTQYF.